Presented here are 7 T cell receptor beta chains from one specimen sequenced in a study of blood T cells in healthy people across ages. Through a sample-barcoded 5' primer and a J-beta primer mix, a second PCR was run for 7 to 11 cycles. TCRdb re-called the 5' RACE reads with MiXCR, one entry per CDR3 protein. The table shows some 760,000 distinct CDR3 sequences, with approximately 25% occurring only once. These data were also filed under a second study, of T cells of mothers and their children.

What was sequenced was blood. The receptors come from a boy younger than 18 in good health.

This chain uses TRBV6-6 with TRBJ2-5, with D possibly TRBD2 on 5 matching bases. Trimming left V 7 bases short and J 11 bases short, with 26 bases between. Germline V lookup: CDR1 MNHNY, CDR2 SVGAGI (reference sequence). The CDR3 length is 15 residues. The CDR3 loop is CASTNTGVPPGEQYF. As DNA, the CDR3 is TGTGCCAGCACCAACACCGGGGTACCACCGGGTGAGCAGTACTTC.

The chain couples TRBV27 to TRBJ1-3; TRBD1 is a possible D gene (5 bases). The CDR3 consists of 17 residues. Germline V gene lookup returns CDR1 MNHEY and CDR2 SMNVEV (reference sequence). Between the trimmed V and J ends, which lost 2 bases and 0 bases, there was a span of 14 bases. The CDR3 protein is CASSLTPGPSSGNTIYF. The CDR3 DNA sequence: TGTGCCAGCAGTTTAACCCCGGGACCGTCCTCTGGAAACACCATATATTTT.

The chain links TRBV14 to TRBJ2-7; D is undetermined. V shed 5 bases and J shed 1 base, with 21 bases lying between them. This CDR3 has 17 residues. Germline values: CDR1 SGHDN, CDR2 FVKESK. CDR3 bases: TGTGCCAGCAGCACCTTGAAGAGTGGAGTTGGGTCCTACGAGCAGTACTTC. As protein: CASSTLKSGVGSYEQYF.

The rearrangement links TRBV9 to TRBJ2-5; 7 nucleotides line up with TRBD2. Germline V lookup: CDR1 SGDLS, CDR2 YYNGEE. Trimming cost V 0 bases and J 2 bases; bases outside gene matches: 7. The CDR3 runs 16 residues. This CDR3 reads CASSVGPSGPQETQYF. CDR3 DNA sequence: TGTGCCAGCAGCGTAGGCCCTAGCGGTCCTCAAGAGACCCAGTACTTC.

The V and J genes are TRBV20-1 and TRBJ2-1; the D is unclear. V was cut by 3 bases and J by 10 bases, with 10 bases left in between. This CDR3 comprises 11 residues. The germline V gene encodes CDR1 DFQATT and CDR2 SNEGSKA (reference sequence). The DNA of the CDR3 is TGCAGTGCTAGGGGAAATTTGGAGCAGTTCTTC. This codes for CSARGNLEQFF.

The chain combines TRBV29-1 with TRBJ1-2; 10 bases are a match to TRBD1. The germline CDR1 and CDR2 sequences are SQVTM and ANQGSEA. V lost 8 bases and J lost 0; bases outside the gene matches: 12. This CDR3 is built from 16 residues. The CDR3 nucleotides read TGCAGCCTACGGACAGGGGGATATGAAGCTAACTATGGCTACACCTTC. Its protein product is CSLRTGGYEANYGYTF.

The chain is built from TRBV7-2 and TRBJ1-6; 9 positions match TRBD1. Trimming cost V 4 bases and J 4 bases; bases outside gene matches: 5. The CDR3 is 16 amino acids. CDR1 is SGHTA and CDR2 is FQGNSA in the germline V gene. The DNA of the CDR3 is TGTGCCAGCAGCTCTGACAGGGGGAGATATAATTCACCCCTCCACTTT. Its translation: CASSSDRGRYNSPLHF.